These T cell receptor beta chains were read from a single sample in a study of T cell changes during pregnancy in multiple sclerosis. Assay: immunoSEQ multiplex PCR; the TCRdb copy retains only in-frame clones and omits some. The repertoire holds about 76,000 clones, with approximately 94% as singletons. The input for sequencing was peripheral blood, taken in the third trimester of pregnancy. These receptors came from a female donor with multiple sclerosis, enrolled in a pregnancy study. Both conserved end residues are part of each CDR3.

v_call,cdr3_aa
TRBV5-4,CASSPGTGAGGYTF
TRBV5-4,CASSLAQGRETQYF
TRBV7-9,CASSPQGGGVARETQYF
TRBV5-8,CASSLKGHSSTDTQYF
TRBV4-2,CASSQLGGTQYF
TRBV5-6,CASSNRDFQETQYF
TRBV15,CATSRETQGNIQYF
TRBV9,CASSVDGTGTTYEQYF
TRBV7-2,CASSLEGLAGAEQYF
TRBV4-2,CASRPTGRDTGNTIYF
TRBV6-5,CASSLRDQRAGYEQYF
TRBV7-9,CASTIYGTGGGKLFF
TRBV5-6,CASSWGRGDTQYF
TRBV7-3,CASSLAGGDNEQFF
TRBV19,CASSIERNEKLFF
TRBV15,CATTKSGGNPDTQYF
TRBV7-2,CASSLGGWRDTQYF
TRBV11-2,CASSPGTGRLYEQYF
TRBV7-8,CASSPAIGLLTYGYTF
TRBV5-4,CASSRSVSQLLSYEQYF
TRBV5-4,CASSLEEGETKNIQYF
TRBV4-2,CASSQDPPSGSGSTNEKLFF
TRBV18,CASSPLSQNEKLFF
TRBV2,CASTGLAGNTGELFF
TRBV4-3,CASSQGALVITDTQYF
TRBV19,CASSRRNRDDYGYTF
TRBV7-2,CASSLLAGVTGELFF
TRBV21-1,CASSPTGKRMNTEAFF
TRBV29-1,CSAEGQSNTEAFF
TRBV14,CASSQETRDSTDTQYF
TRBV6-1,CAVNSYSYNEQFF
TRBV19,CASSIGQLYGYTF